The present T cell receptor beta chain was sequenced within a study of untreated major depressive disorder. As regards this clone: The antigen is unknown.

Clones were read by immunoSEQ multiplex PCR, and TCRdb kept only the in-frame ones, dropping some. Of more than 15,000 clones listed, 92% are singletons. V shed 4 bases and J shed 1 base, with 10 bases lying between them. CDR3 length: 14 amino acids. Per germline, CDR1 SGHRS and CDR2 YFSETQ. Study-wide findings and caveats: TRBV05-01 (Vbeta 5.1) usage was higher in CD4+ T cells of depressed patients than controls.

The chain recombines TRBV5-1 with TRBJ2-3; D gene ambiguous. The source is a woman aged 40 to 55 with major depressive disorder. Sequences were obtained from CD4+ T cells from PBMCs. DNA for the CDR3: TGCGCCAGCAGCCCCGAGGCCGGCACAGATACGCAGTATTTT. Residues: CASSPEAGTDTQYF. The entire variable domain, with the rest obtained from reference TRBV5-1 and TRBJ2-3, is as follows: KAGVTQTPRYLIKTRGQQVTLSCSPISGHRSVSWYQQTPGQGLQFLFEYFSETQRNKGNFPGRFSGRQFSNSRSEMNVSTLELGDSALYLCASSPEAGTDTQYFGPGTRLTVL.